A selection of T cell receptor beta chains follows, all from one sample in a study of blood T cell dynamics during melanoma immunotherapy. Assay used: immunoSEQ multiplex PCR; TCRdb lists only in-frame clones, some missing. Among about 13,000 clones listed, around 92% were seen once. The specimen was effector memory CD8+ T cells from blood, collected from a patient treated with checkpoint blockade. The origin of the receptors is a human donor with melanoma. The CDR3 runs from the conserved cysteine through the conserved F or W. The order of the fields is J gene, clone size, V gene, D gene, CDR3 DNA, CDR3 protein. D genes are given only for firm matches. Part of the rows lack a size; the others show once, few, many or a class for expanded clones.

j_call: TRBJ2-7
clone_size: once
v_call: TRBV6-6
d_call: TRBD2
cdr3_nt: TGTGCCAGCAGTTACTCGACTAGCGGGAGCGGCGAGCAGTACTTC
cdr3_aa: CASSYSTSGSGEQYF

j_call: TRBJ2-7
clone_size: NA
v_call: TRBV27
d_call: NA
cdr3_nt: TGTGCCAGCAGTTTATCGATGCAATACGAGCAGTACTTC
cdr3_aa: CASSLSMQYEQYF

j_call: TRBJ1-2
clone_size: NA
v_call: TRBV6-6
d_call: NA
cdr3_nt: TGTGCCAGCAGTTGGCAAGCTAACTATGGCTACACCTTC
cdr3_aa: CASSWQANYGYTF

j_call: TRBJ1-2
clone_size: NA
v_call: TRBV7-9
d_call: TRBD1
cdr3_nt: TGTGCCAGCAGCCCATCGGACAGGTACAACTATGGCTACACCTTC
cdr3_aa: CASSPSDRYNYGYTF

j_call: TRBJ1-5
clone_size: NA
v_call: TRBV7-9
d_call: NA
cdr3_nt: TGTGCCAGCAGCTCAGGACAATTTAGCAATCAGCCCCAGCATTTT
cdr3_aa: CASSSGQFSNQPQHF

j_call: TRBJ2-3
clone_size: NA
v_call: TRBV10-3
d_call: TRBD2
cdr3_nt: TGTGCCATCAGCCCACTGGGGGCGGGAGGGCCAACCTACACAGATACGCAGTATTTT
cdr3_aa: CAISPLGAGGPTYTDTQYF

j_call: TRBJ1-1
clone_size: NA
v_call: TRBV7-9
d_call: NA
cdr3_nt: TGTGCCACCGCTATTGGGGGCATGAACACTGAAGCTTTCTTT
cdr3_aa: CATAIGGMNTEAFF

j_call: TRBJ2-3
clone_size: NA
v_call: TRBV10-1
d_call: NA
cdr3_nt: TGCGCCAGCAGTGAGAGAGATACGCAGTATTTT
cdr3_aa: CASSERDTQYF

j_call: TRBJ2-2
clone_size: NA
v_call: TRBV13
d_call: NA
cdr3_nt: TGTGCCAGCAGCATTCAGGGGTCCGGGGAGCTGTTTTTT
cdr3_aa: CASSIQGSGELFF

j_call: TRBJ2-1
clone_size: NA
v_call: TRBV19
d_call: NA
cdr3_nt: TGTGCCAGTAGTATAATGGAGAACACGTACAATGAGCAGTTCTTC
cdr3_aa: CASSIMENTYNEQFF

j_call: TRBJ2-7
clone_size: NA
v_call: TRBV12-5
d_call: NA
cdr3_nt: TGTGCTAGTGGTTTCGGGTACGAGCAGTACTTC
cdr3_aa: CASGFGYEQYF

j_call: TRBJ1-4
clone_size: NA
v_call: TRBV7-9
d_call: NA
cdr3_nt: TGTGCCAGCAGACCGGACGGACCAACTAATGAAAAACTGTTTTTT
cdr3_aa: CASRPDGPTNEKLFF

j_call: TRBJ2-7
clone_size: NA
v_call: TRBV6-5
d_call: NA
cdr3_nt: TGTGCCAGCAGTTCCGCCGGGCCTTCCTACGAGCAGTACTTC
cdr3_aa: CASSSAGPSYEQYF

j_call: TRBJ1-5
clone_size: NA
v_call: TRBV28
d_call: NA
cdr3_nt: TGTGCCAGCAGTTTACCCCCGGGACAAAGTCAGCCCCAGCATTTT
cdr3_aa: CASSLPPGQSQPQHF

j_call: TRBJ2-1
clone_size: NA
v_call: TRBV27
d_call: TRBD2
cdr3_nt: TGTGCCAGCAGTCTCGGGACTAGCGGGAGGACTGAGCAGTTCTTC
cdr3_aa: CASSLGTSGRTEQFF

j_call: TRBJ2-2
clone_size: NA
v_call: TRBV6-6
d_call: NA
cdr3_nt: TGTGCCAGCAGTTACTCTGGGTATACCGGGGAGCTGTTTTTT
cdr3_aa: CASSYSGYTGELFF

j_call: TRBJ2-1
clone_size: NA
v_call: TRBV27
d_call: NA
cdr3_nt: TGTGCCAGCAGTTTACCGGGGACGGCCTACAATGAGCAGTTCTTC
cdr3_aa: CASSLPGTAYNEQFF

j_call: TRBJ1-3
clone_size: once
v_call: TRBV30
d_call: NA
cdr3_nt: TGTGCCTGGAGTGTGCGTGGGAACACCATATATTTT
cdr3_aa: CAWSVRGNTIYF

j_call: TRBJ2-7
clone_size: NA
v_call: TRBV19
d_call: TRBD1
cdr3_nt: TGTGCCAGTAGTACGGGACAGGGATACGAGCAGTACTTC
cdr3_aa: CASSTGQGYEQYF

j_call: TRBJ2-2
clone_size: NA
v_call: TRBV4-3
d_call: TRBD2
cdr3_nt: TGCGCCAGCAGCCAAGATAGGGCGGGAGGGCCGAGCGGGGAGCTGTTTTTT
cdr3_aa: CASSQDRAGGPSGELFF

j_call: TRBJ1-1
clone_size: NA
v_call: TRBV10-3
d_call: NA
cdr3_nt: TGTGCCATCGGTCCGGGTATGAACACTGAAGCTTTCTTT
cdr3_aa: CAIGPGMNTEAFF

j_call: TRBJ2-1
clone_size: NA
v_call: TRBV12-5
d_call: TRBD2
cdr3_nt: TGTGCTAGTGGTTTGGGGGGAGGGACCTACAATGAGCAGTTCTTC
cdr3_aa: CASGLGGGTYNEQFF

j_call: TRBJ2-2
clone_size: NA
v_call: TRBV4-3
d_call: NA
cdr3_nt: TGCGCCAGCAGCCAAGATCTGGGGTCGGGCACCGGGGAGCTGTTTTTT
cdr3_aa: CASSQDLGSGTGELFF

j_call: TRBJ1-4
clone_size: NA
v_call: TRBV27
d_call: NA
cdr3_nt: TGTGCCAGCAGTTTTGGGTCGCCGGCTAATGAAAAACTGTTTTTT
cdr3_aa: CASSFGSPANEKLFF

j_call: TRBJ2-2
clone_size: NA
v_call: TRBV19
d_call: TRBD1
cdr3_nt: TGTGCCAGTAGTATAATAGCGGACAGGGGGCCAAGGAACACCGGGGAGCTGTTTTTT
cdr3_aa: CASSIIADRGPRNTGELFF

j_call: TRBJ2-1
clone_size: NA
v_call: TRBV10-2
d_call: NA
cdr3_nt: TGCGCCAGCGCGCCGGAATCCTACAATGAGCAGTTCTTC
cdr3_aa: CASAPESYNEQFF

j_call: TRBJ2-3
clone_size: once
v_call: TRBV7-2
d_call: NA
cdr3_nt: TGTGCCAGCAGCTTAGTAGCGGCTAGCACAGATACGCAGTATTTT
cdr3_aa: CASSLVAASTDTQYF

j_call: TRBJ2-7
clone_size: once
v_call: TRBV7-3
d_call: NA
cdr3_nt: TGTGCCAGCAGCTTGGGCTGGGGGGACGAGCAGTACTTC
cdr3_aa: CASSLGWGDEQYF

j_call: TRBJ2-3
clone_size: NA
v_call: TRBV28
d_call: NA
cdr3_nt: TGTGCCAGCAGTTTGTCCCCGAGTGAACCGGGTCCGGGCCCAGATACGCAGTATTTT
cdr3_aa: CASSLSPSEPGPGPDTQYF

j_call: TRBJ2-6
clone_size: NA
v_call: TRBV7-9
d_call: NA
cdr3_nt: TGTGCCAGCAGCTTTGAAGGGAGCACTGGGGCCAACGTCCTGACTTTC
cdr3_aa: CASSFEGSTGANVLTF

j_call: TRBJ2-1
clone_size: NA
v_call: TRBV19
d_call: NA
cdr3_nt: TGTGCCAGTAGTATAGGGACCTCATACAATGAGCAGTTCTTC
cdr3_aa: CASSIGTSYNEQFF

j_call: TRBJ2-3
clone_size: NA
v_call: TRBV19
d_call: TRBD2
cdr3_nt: TGTGCCAGTAGTTGGGGGGGAAGTAGCACAGATACGCAGTATTTT
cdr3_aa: CASSWGGSSTDTQYF